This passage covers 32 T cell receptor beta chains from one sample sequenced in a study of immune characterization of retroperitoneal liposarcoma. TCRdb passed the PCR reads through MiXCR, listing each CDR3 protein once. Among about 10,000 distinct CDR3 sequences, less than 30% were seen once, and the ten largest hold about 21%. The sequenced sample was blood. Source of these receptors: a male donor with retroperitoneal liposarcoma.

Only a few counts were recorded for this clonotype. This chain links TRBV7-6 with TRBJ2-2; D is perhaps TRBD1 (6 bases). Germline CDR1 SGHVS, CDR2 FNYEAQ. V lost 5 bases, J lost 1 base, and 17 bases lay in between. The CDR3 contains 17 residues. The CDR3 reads CASSEVPGQLNTGELFF. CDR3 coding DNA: TGTGCCAGCAGCGAAGTACCGGGACAATTGAACACCGGGGAGCTGTTTTTT.

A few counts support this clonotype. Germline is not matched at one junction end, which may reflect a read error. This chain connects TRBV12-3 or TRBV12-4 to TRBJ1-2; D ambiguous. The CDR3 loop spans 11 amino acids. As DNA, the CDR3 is TGTGCCAGCAGTTTCGGTGGGGTCCAGGACTTC. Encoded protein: CASSFGGVQDF.

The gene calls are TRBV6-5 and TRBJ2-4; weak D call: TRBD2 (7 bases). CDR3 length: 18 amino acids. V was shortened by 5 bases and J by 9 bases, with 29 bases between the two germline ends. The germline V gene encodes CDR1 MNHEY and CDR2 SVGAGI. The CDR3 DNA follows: TGTGCCAGCAGTCCCCTCAACGCGGGGGCCGGTGAGAGGGGCATTCAGTACTTC. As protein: CASSPLNAGAGERGIQYF.

The chain's CDR3 is CASKSGGTDTQYF. The CDR3 DNA follows: TGCGCCAGCAAGTCGGGGGGAACAGATACGCAGTATTTT. The J gene is TRBJ2-3, the V gene TRBV10-2, with 7 bases aligning to TRBD2. CDR3 length: 13 amino acids. The V gene end was trimmed by 7 bases and the J gene end by 3 bases; junction bases not matched to a gene: 4. Germline V CDR1 and CDR2: WSHSY, SAAADI.

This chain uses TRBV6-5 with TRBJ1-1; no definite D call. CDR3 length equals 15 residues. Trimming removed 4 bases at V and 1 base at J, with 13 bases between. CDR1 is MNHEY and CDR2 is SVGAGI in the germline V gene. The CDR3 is CASSLGTRGNTEAFF. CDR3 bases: TGTGCCAGCAGTTTAGGAACAAGAGGGAACACTGAAGCTTTCTTT.

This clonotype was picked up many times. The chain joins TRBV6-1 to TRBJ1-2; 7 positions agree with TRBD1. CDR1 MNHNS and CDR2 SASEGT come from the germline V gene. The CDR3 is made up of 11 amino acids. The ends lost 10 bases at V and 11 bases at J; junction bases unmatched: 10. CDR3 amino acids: CATSNSGGYTF. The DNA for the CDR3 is TGTGCCACCTCTAACTCAGGGGGGTACACCTTC.

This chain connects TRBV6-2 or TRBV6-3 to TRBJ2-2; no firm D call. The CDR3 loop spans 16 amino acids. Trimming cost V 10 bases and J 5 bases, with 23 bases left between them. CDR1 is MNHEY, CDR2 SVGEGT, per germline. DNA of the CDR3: TGTGCCACAAGCCTCAACCTCGGCGGACCGACCGGGGAGCTGTTTTTT. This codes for CATSLNLGGPTGELFF.

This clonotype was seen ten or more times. CDR3 amino acids: CASSYRGAPRRPDTQYF. The CDR3 DNA reads as TGTGCCAGCAGTTACAGGGGAGCTCCCCGCCGTCCAGATACGCAGTATTTT. This rearrangement joins TRBV6-5 to TRBJ2-3; tentatively, D is TRBD1 or TRBD2 (5 bases each). V dropped 2 bases and J dropped 4 bases, with 19 bases sitting between them. Looked up from germline, CDR1 is MNHEY and CDR2 is SVGAGI. This CDR3 comprises 17 residues.

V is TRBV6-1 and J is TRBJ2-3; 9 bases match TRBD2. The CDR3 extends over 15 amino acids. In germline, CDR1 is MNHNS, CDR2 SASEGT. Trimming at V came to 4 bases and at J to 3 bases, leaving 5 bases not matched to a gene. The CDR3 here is CASSGLADRTDTQYF. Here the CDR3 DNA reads TGTGCCAGCAGTGGACTAGCGGATAGGACAGATACGCAGTATTTT.

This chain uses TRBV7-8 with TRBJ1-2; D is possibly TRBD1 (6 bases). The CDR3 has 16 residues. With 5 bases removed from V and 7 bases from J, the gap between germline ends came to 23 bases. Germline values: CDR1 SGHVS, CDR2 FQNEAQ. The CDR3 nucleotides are TGTGCCAGCAGCCCAGACTTAGTTGCAGGGGTGGGTGGCTACACCTTC. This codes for CASSPDLVAGVGGYTF.

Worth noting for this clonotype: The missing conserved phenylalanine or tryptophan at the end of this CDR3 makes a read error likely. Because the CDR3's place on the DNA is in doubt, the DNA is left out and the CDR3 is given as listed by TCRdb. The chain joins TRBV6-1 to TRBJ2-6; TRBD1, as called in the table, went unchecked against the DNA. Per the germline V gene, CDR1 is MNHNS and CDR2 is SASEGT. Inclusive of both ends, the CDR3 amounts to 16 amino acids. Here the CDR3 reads CASSVGRGYNEQFFGA.

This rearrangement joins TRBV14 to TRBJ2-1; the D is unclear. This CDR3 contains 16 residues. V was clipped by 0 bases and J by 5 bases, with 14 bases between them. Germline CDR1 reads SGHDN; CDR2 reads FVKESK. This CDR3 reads CASSQDSQDFNNEQFF. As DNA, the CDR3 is TGTGCCAGCAGCCAAGATTCCCAGGATTTTAACAATGAGCAGTTCTTC.

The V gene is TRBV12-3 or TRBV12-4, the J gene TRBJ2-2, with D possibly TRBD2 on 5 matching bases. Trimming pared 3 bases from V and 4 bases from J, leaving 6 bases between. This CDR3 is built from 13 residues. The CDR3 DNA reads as TGTGCCAGCAGTTTGAGGGCCACCGGGGAGCTGTTTTTT. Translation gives CASSLRATGELFF.

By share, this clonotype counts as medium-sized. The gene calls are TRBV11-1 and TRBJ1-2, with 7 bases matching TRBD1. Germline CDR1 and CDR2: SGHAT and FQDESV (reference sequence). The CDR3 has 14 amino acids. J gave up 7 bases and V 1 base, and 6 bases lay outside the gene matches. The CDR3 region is CASSLGDSAFGYTF. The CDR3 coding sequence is TGTGCCAGCAGCTTAGGGGACAGTGCCTTTGGCTACACCTTC. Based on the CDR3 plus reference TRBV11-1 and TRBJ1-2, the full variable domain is EAEVAQSPRYKITEKSQAVAFWCDPISGHATLYWYRQILGQGPELLVQFQDESVVDDSQLPKDRFSAERLKGVDSTLKIQPAELGDSAMYLCASSLGDSAFGYTFGSGTRLTVV.

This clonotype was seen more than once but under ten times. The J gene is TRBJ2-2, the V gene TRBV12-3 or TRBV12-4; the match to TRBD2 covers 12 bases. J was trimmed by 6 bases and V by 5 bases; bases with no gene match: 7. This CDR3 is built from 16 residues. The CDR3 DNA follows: TGTGCCAGCAGTATCTCTAGCGGGGGGGACTCCGGGGAGCTGTTTTTT. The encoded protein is CASSISSGGDSGELFF.

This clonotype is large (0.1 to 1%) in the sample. The CDR3 is CASSLWPGQGDQETQYF. The CDR3 DNA follows: TGTGCCAGCAGCTTATGGCCGGGACAGGGAGACCAAGAGACCCAGTACTTC. The rearrangement links TRBV7-2 to TRBJ2-5; 9 bases match TRBD1. Unmatched junction bases numbered 7, after V lost 2 bases and J lost 0 bases. The CDR3 is 17 amino acids. Germline V gene data show CDR1 as SGHTA and CDR2 as FQGNSA.

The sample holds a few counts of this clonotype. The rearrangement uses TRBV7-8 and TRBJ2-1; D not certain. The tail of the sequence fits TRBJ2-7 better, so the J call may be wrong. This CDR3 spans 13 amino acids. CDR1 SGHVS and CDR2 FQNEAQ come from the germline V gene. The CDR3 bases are TGTGCCAGCAGCTTAGTATGGGGTCACGAGCAGTACTTC. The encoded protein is CASSLVWGHEQYF.

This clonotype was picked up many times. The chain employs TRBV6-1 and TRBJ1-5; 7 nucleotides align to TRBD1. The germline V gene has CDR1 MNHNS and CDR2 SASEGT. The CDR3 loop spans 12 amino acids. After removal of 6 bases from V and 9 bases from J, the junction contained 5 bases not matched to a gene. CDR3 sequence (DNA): TGTGCCAGCAGAGCCAGGGGGTGGCCCCAGCATTTT. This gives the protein CASRARGWPQHF.

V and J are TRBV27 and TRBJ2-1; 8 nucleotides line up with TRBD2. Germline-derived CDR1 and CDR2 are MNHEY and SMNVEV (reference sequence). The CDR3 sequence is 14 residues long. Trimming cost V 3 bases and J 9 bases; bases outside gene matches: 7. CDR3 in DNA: TGTGCCAGCAGTTTCCGGGAGGGGCTTGGTGAGCAGTTCTTC. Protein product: CASSFREGLGEQFF.

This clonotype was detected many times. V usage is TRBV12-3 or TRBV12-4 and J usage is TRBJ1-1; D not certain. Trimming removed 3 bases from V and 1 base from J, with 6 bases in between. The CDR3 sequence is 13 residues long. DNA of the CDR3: TGTGCCAGCAGTTTGGGCAGGAACACTGAAGCTTTCTTT. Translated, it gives CASSLGRNTEAFF.

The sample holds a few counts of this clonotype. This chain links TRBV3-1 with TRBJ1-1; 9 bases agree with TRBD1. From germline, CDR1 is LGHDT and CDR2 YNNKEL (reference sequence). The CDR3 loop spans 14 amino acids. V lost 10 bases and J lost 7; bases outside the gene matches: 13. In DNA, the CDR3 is TGTGCCACCGTTGACAGGGGGAAACTTGGTGAAGCTTTCTTT. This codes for CATVDRGKLGEAFF.

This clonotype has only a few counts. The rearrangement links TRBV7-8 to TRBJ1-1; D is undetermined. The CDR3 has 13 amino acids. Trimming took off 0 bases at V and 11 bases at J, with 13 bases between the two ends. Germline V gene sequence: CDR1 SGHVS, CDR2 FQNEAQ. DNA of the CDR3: TGTGCCAGCAGCTTAGCCACCGCGTTGGTGGCTTTCTTT. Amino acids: CASSLATALVAFF.

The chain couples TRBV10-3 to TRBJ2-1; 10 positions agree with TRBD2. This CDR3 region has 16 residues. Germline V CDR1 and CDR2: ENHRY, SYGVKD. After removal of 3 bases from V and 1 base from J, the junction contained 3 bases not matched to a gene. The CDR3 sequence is CAISDSGGLSYNEQFF. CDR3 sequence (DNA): TGTGCCATCAGTGATAGCGGGGGGTTGTCCTACAATGAGCAGTTCTTC.

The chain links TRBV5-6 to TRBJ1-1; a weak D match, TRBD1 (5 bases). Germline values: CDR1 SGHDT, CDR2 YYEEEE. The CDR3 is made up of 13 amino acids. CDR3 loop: CASFQGTHTEAFF. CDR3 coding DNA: TGTGCTAGCTTCCAGGGTACCCACACTGAAGCTTTCTTT.

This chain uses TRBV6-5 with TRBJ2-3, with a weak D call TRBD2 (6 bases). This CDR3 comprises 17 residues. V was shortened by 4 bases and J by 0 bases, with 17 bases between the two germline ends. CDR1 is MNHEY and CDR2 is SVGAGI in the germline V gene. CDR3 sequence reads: CASSFREAAGSTDTQYF. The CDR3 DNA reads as TGTGCCAGCAGTTTCCGCGAGGCAGCGGGTAGCACAGATACGCAGTATTTT.

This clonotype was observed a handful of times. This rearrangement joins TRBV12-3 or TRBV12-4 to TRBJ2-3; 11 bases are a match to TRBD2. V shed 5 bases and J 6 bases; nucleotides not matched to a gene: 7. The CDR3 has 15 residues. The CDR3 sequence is CASSRLAGHVDTQYF. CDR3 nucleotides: TGTGCCAGCAGTCGACTAGCGGGACACGTGGATACGCAGTATTTT.

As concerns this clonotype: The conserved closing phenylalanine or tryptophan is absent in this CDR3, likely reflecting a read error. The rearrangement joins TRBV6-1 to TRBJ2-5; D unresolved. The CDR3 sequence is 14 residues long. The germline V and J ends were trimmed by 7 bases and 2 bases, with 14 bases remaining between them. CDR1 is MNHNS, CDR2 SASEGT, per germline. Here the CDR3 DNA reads TGTGCCAGCACCCCCCTGGCGTCTCAAGAGACCCAGTACTTA. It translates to CASTPLASQETQYL.

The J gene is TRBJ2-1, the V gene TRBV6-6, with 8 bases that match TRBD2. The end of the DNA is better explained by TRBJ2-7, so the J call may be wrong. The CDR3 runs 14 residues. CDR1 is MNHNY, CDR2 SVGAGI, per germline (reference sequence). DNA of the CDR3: TGTGCCAGCAGACCGGGGGGGGGGGACTACGAGCAGTACTTC. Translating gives CASRPGGGDYEQYF.

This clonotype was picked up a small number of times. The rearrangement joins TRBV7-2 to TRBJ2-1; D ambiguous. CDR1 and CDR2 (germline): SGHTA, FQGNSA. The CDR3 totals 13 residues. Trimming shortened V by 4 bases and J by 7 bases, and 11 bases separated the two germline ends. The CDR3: CASSSYVENEQFF. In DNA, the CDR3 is TGTGCCAGCAGCTCGTATGTCGAGAATGAGCAGTTCTTC.

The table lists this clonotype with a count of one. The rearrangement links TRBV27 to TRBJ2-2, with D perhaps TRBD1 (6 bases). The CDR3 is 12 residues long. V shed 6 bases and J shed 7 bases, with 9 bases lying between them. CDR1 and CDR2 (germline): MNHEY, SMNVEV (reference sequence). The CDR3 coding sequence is TGTGCCAGCAGGCCGGACAGCGGGGAGCTGTTTTTT. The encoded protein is CASRPDSGELFF.

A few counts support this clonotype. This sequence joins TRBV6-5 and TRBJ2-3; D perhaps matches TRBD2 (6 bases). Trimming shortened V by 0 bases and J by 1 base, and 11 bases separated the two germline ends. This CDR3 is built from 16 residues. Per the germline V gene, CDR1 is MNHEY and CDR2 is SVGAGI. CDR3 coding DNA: TGTGCCAGCAGTTACTCGGGACTGAGGGGCACAGATACGCAGTATTTT. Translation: CASSYSGLRGTDTQYF.

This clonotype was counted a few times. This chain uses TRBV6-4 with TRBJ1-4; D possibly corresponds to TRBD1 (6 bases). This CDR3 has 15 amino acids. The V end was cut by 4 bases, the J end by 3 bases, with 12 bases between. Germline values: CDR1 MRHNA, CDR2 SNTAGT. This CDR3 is CASSANRAPNEKLFF. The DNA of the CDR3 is TGTGCCAGCAGTGCCAACAGGGCCCCTAATGAAAAACTGTTTTTT.